The 20 T cell receptor beta chains reported below all come from one sample, sequenced in a study of cytomegalovirus exposure and HLA in healthy donors. 60 Vbeta and 13 Jbeta primers were used in PCR. Libraries were prepared by immunoSEQ multiplex PCR; TCRdb keeps only in-frame clonotypes and omits some of them. In the table there are approximately 150,000 clones, 80% of which are singletons. The specimen was PBMCs. The receptors were gathered from a woman in her 40s in good health and CMV-seronegative.

This chain uses TRBV7-2 with TRBJ2-2; tentative D call: TRBD2 (6 bases). The V gene's germline CDR1 is SGHTA and CDR2 FQGNSA. This CDR3 contains 16 residues. V dropped 5 bases and J dropped 4 bases, with 17 bases sitting between them. CDR3 sequence (DNA): TGTGCCAGCAGCCGCTCGGCGGGACCGGGCACCGGGGAGCTGTTTTTT. Translated, it gives CASSRSAGPGTGELFF.

The V call is TRBV7-2, the J call TRBJ1-2; maybe TRBD1 (5 bases). V gave up 1 base and J gave up 8 bases, with 23 bases separating them. From germline, CDR1 is SGHTA and CDR2 FQGNSA. The CDR3 totals 17 residues. The CDR3 here is CASSLGPQQWGVEGYTF. The CDR3 nucleotides are TGTGCCAGCAGCTTAGGTCCCCAACAATGGGGGGTGGAAGGCTACACCTTC.

This chain connects TRBV5-1 to TRBJ1-2, with TRBD1 identical over 9 bases. Trimming took 4 bases from V and 6 from J; bases not matched to a gene: 22. CDR3 length equals 19 residues. Looked up from germline, CDR1 is SGHRS and CDR2 is YFSETQ. The CDR3 loop is CASSRLMAERDRAKDGYTF. Here the CDR3 DNA reads TGCGCCAGCAGCCGGTTAATGGCTGAACGGGACAGGGCAAAGGATGGCTACACCTTC.

The J gene is TRBJ1-3, the V gene TRBV4-3, with a possible D match to TRBD1 (5 bases). The ends were cut back, 0 bases at V and 3 bases at J, with 15 bases in the middle. CDR3 size: 17 residues. Germline V gene sequence: CDR1 LGHNA, CDR2 YSLEER. The CDR3 sequence: CASSQDTGVGFGNTIYF. CDR3 sequence (DNA): TGCGCCAGCAGCCAAGATACGGGGGTGGGCTTTGGAAACACCATATATTTT.

This chain uses TRBV9 with TRBJ2-3, with D perhaps matching TRBD1 (5 bases). The length of the CDR3 is 14 residues. Deletions cut 0 bases from V and 5 bases from J, with 10 bases between. The germline gives CDR1 SGDLS, CDR2 YYNGEE. The CDR3, as DNA: TGTGCCAGCAGCGTAGGGGCAGGGAAAGATACGCAGTATTTT. This translates into CASSVGAGKDTQYF.

This clone was detected a few times. The chain carries TRBV6-5 and TRBJ1-1; D call uncertain. Germline CDR1 MNHEY, CDR2 SVGAGI. This CDR3 is built from 13 residues. Trimming took 5 bases from V and 1 from J, leaving 8 bases between them. The CDR3 bases are TGTGCCAGCAGTCCCCCCCAGAACACTGAAGCTTTCTTT. The encoded protein is CASSPPQNTEAFF.

The genes are TRBV9 and TRBJ2-1, with 10 bases lining up with TRBD2. Germline V lookup: CDR1 SGDLS, CDR2 YYNGEE. The trim removed 4 bases at V and 4 bases at J, leaving 11 bases unmatched. This CDR3 is 17 amino acids long. This CDR3 is CASSKRSLAGDYNEQFF. CDR3 in DNA: TGTGCCAGCAGCAAGAGGTCCCTAGCGGGGGATTACAATGAGCAGTTCTTC.

The chain recombines TRBV19 with TRBJ2-5, with D maybe TRBD2 (6 bases). CDR3 length equals 13 residues. Germline CDR1 and CDR2: LNHDA and SQIVND (reference sequence). Trimming removed 8 bases from V and 3 bases from J, with 13 bases in between. The DNA of the CDR3 is TGTGCCAGTGGGGAGGTGGGTAAAGAGACCCAGTACTTC. Its translation: CASGEVGKETQYF.

The rearrangement links TRBV29-1 to TRBJ2-3; 10 bases align to TRBD1. CDR1 SQVTM and CDR2 ANQGSEA come from the germline V gene. The CDR3 spans 14 residues. J was trimmed by 3 bases and V by 7 bases; bases with no gene match: 7. The CDR3 nucleotides are TGCAGCGCTGGGACAGGGGCGACGACAGATACGCAGTATTTT. The encoded protein is CSAGTGATTDTQYF.

J is TRBJ2-5 and V is TRBV11-3; the D gene could be TRBD1 or TRBD2 (5 bases each). The CDR3 has 17 amino acids. The V end lost 5 bases, the J end lost 0 bases, and 19 bases lay between the germline ends. CDR1 SGHNT and CDR2 YENEEA come from the germline V gene. CDR3 nucleotides: TGTGCCAGCAGCATAGGGGTAGGAAGACTATACCAAGAGACCCAGTACTTC. Amino acid sequence: CASSIGVGRLYQETQYF. The full variable domain, its missing parts supplied by reference TRBV11-3 and TRBJ2-5, is EAGVVQSPRYKIIEKKQPVAFWCNPISGHNTLYWYLQNLGQGPELLIRYENEEAVDDSQLPKDRFSAERLKGVDSTLKIQPAELGDSAVYLCASSIGVGRLYQETQYFGPGTRLLVL.

The rearrangement links TRBV7-9 to TRBJ2-3; a weak D match, TRBD2 (6 bases). The CDR3 contains 13 residues. CDR1 is SEHNR, CDR2 FQNEAQ, per germline (reference sequence). V shed 7 bases and J shed 8 bases, with 16 bases lying between them. The CDR3 DNA sequence: TGTGCCAGCACGGAGGGCTCAAGCGGTACGCAGTATTTT. It translates to CASTEGSSGTQYF.

The genes are TRBV6-1 and TRBJ1-1, with D perhaps matching TRBD1 (5 bases). The CDR3 sequence is 14 residues long. Germline CDR1 MNHNS, CDR2 SASEGT. V gave up 7 bases and J gave up 3 bases, with 15 bases separating them. CDR3 amino acids: CASKQDVRDTEAFF. DNA of the CDR3: TGTGCCAGCAAACAGGACGTCCGAGACACTGAAGCTTTCTTT.

The J gene is TRBJ2-3, the V gene TRBV10-1; 7 nucleotides line up with TRBD2. V was pared by 0 bases and J by 8 bases, with 2 bases of the junction left unmatched. This CDR3 is built from 13 residues. Germline V gene sequence: CDR1 WNHNN, CDR2 SYGVQD (reference sequence). CDR3 loop: CASSESGGSTQYF. The CDR3 DNA reads TGCGCCAGCAGTGAGTCGGGGGGGAGTACGCAGTATTTT.

The chain combines TRBV4-2 with TRBJ2-1, with TRBD2 matching 11 bases. This CDR3 region has 16 residues. Germline V lookup: CDR1 LGHNA, CDR2 YNFKEQ. J lost 2 bases, V lost 1 base, and 1 base had no gene match. The CDR3 bases are TGTGCCAGCAGCCAAGTAGCGGGGGGGCCCTACAATGAGCAGTTCTTC. This translates into CASSQVAGGPYNEQFF.

The V call is TRBV28, the J call TRBJ1-1, with D perhaps TRBD1 (6 bases). Trimming cost V 7 bases and J 4 bases, with 13 bases left between them. Germline V gives CDR1 MDHEN, CDR2 SYDVKM. The CDR3 runs 13 residues. The CDR3 DNA follows: TGTGCCAGCATCTCGAGGGGGGGCACTGAAGCTTTCTTT. Translated, it gives CASISRGGTEAFF.

The rearrangement links TRBV19 to TRBJ1-3; D uncertain. The length of the CDR3 is 12 residues. V shed 5 bases and J shed 8 bases, with 10 bases lying between them. The germline V gene encodes CDR1 LNHDA and CDR2 SQIVND (reference sequence). CDR3 in amino acids: CASSENRDTIYF. The CDR3 nucleotides are TGTGCCAGTAGTGAAAACCGGGACACCATATATTTT.

The chain joins TRBV19 to TRBJ2-3; 8 bases agree with TRBD1. This CDR3 has 15 amino acids. V was clipped by 5 bases and J by 0 bases; unmatched bases: 4. Germline CDR1 is LNHDA and CDR2 is SQIVND (reference sequence). The DNA of the CDR3 is TGTGCCAGTAGTGTCCAGGGGGCAAGCACAGATACGCAGTATTTT. Translation: CASSVQGASTDTQYF.

The chain combines TRBV7-9 with TRBJ2-5, with TRBD1 matching 7 bases. Per the germline V gene, CDR1 is SEHNR and CDR2 is FQNEAQ (reference sequence). Trimming at V came to 5 bases and at J to 0 bases, leaving 3 bases not matched to a gene. The CDR3 sequence is 14 residues long. CDR3 residues: CASSGDSYQETQYF. The CDR3 DNA is TGTGCCAGCAGCGGGGACAGCTACCAAGAGACCCAGTACTTC. Supplemented by reference TRBV7-9 and TRBJ2-5, the full variable domain reads DTGVSQNPRHKITKRGQNVTFRCDPISEHNRLYWYRQTLGQGPEFLTYFQNEAQLEKSRLLSDRFSAERPKGSFSTLEIQRTEQGDSAMYLCASSGDSYQETQYFGPGTRLLVL.

The chain has TRBV2 and TRBJ2-2; weak D call: TRBD2 (5 bases). This CDR3 is 14 amino acids long. The V end was cut by 7 bases, the J end by 3 bases, with 12 bases between. Germline CDR1 is SNHLY and CDR2 is FYNNEI. The CDR3, as DNA: TGTGCCAGCATGAGGCGGGTAGACACCGGGGAGCTGTTTTTT. This gives the protein CASMRRVDTGELFF.

J is TRBJ1-2 and V is TRBV6-4, with 7 bases that match TRBD1. CDR3 length equals 16 residues. Germline CDR1 is MRHNA and CDR2 is SNTAGT. With V trimmed by 6 bases and J by 4 bases, 14 bases remained unmatched. The CDR3, as DNA: TGTGCCAGCAGCCCAGACCCGGGACAGAATCCCTATGGCTACACCTTC. Translation: CASSPDPGQNPYGYTF.